One and the same sample provided the 21 T cell receptor beta chains below, sequenced in a study of blood T cell repertoires in COVID-19. Repertoires were generated with immunoSEQ multiplex PCR, while TCRdb's copy carries only in-frame clones and drops some. The table has about 14,000 clones, 70% to 85% seen once. The sample consisted of peripheral blood. The receptor set was obtained from a woman between 50 and 59 years old with active or convalescent COVID-19.

The V and J genes are TRBV27 and TRBJ1-4, with a tentative D call TRBD1 (5 bases). V was pared by 5 bases and J by 6 bases, with 16 bases between. This CDR3 has 15 residues. The germline V gene has CDR1 MNHEY and CDR2 SMNVEV (reference sequence). Here the CDR3 DNA reads TGTGCCAGCAGTAGTCAGACAGAGCCTTATGAAAAACTGTTTTTT. Its protein is CASSSQTEPYEKLFF.

The chain joins TRBV7-9 to TRBJ1-4; D may be TRBD1 (6 bases). CDR1 is SEHNR, CDR2 FQNEAQ, per germline (reference sequence). V lost 5 bases, J lost 6 bases, and 10 bases lay in between. The CDR3 spans 13 residues. The CDR3 DNA reads as TGTGCCAGCAGCATAGGGGGGGATGAAAAACTGTTTTTT. It translates to CASSIGGDEKLFF.

This chain connects TRBV28 to TRBJ1-1; D uncertain. Germline assignment: CDR1 MDHEN and CDR2 SYDVKM. The ends were cut back, 3 bases at V and 1 base at J, with 3 bases in the middle. This CDR3 contains 12 residues. The CDR3 loop reads CASSFQNTEAFF. Written as DNA, the CDR3 is TGTGCCAGCAGTTTCCAGAACACTGAAGCTTTCTTT. The variable domain in full, completed from reference TRBV28 and TRBJ1-1, reads DVKVTQSSRYLVKRTGEKVFLECVQDMDHENMFWYRQDPGLGLRLIYFSYDVKMKEKGDIPEGYSVSREKKERFSLILESASTNQTSMYLCASSFQNTEAFFGQGTRLTVV.

V gene TRBV28 combines with J gene TRBJ2-7; 13 bases line up with TRBD2. Losses at the gene ends were 4 bases for V and 1 base for J; bases not matched to a gene: 4. The CDR3 sequence is 16 residues long. Germline V gene lookup returns CDR1 MDHEN and CDR2 SYDVKM. CDR3 in amino acids: CASSSLGLAGSYEQYF. Here the CDR3 DNA reads TGTGCCAGCAGTTCTTTGGGACTAGCGGGATCCTACGAGCAGTACTTC.

CDR3 in DNA: TGTGCCAGCAGCAGACTAGCGGGGACTCAAGAGACCCAGTACTTC. This sequence encodes CASSRLAGTQETQYF. The chain has TRBV27 and TRBJ2-5, with 11 nucleotides matching TRBD2. V gave up 6 bases and J gave up 2 bases; unmatched junction bases: 5. The CDR3 contains 15 residues. The germline V gene has CDR1 MNHEY and CDR2 SMNVEV (reference sequence).

The rearrangement uses TRBV11-1 and TRBJ2-1, with D possibly being TRBD1 (7 bases). Trimming cost V 4 bases and J 0 bases, with 13 bases left between them. Looked up from germline, CDR1 is SGHAT and CDR2 is FQDESV (reference sequence). The length of the CDR3 is 16 residues. DNA for the CDR3: TGTGCCAGCAGCTCCTATCAGGGGGGCTCCTACAATGAGCAGTTCTTC. This codes for CASSSYQGGSYNEQFF.

This sequence joins TRBV9 and TRBJ2-5; D may be TRBD2 (5 bases). The CDR3 sequence is 15 residues long. V was shortened by 0 bases and J by 5 bases, with 14 bases between the two germline ends. The germline CDR1 and CDR2 sequences are SGDLS and YYNGEE. In nucleotides, the CDR3 is TGTGCCAGCAGCGTAGGTGTCAGTGAGGGCGAGACCCAGTACTTC. Residues: CASSVGVSEGETQYF.

V and J are TRBV7-9 and TRBJ1-2, with 8 positions matching TRBD1. V was pared by 3 bases and J by 4 bases, with 4 bases of the junction left unmatched. The length of the CDR3 is 14 residues. Germline V gives CDR1 SEHNR, CDR2 FQNEAQ (reference sequence). The CDR3 region is CASSFGTGTYGYTF. The CDR3 bases are TGTGCCAGCAGCTTTGGGACAGGCACCTATGGCTACACCTTC.

V usage is TRBV3-1 (or the pseudogene TRBV3-2) and J usage is TRBJ1-5; TRBD1 matches at 7 bases. The V segment lost 6 bases and the J segment 4 bases; nucleotides outside the gene matches: 6. CDR1 and CDR2 (germline): LGHDT, YNNKEL (reference sequence). The CDR3 loop spans 14 amino acids. CDR3 residues: CASSRTGGNQPQHF. For the CDR3, the DNA is TGTGCCAGCAGTCGGACAGGCGGAAATCAGCCCCAGCATTTT.

The sample holds one count of this clone. J is TRBJ1-2 and V is TRBV29-1, with 11 bases aligning to TRBD1. Looked up from germline, CDR1 is SQVTM and CDR2 is ANQGSEA. The ends lost 8 bases at V and 3 bases at J; junction bases unmatched: 5. The CDR3 sequence is 13 residues long. The CDR3 loop is CSSGQGADYGYTF. The DNA for the CDR3 is TGCAGCTCCGGACAGGGGGCGGACTATGGCTACACCTTC.

The chain has TRBV24-1 and TRBJ2-7, with TRBD2 identical over 14 bases. CDR3 length: 14 amino acids. V lost 5 bases to trimming and J lost 5 bases; unmatched junction nucleotides: 1. Germline assignment: CDR1 KGHDR and CDR2 SFDVKD. The CDR3 sequence: CATSGGLAGDEQYF. CDR3 nucleotide sequence: TGTGCCACCAGTGGGGGACTAGCGGGGGACGAGCAGTACTTC.

There are a few counts of this clone. This chain links TRBV7-2 with TRBJ2-7, with 8 bases aligning to TRBD2. This CDR3 spans 15 amino acids. Trimming took 1 base from V and 4 from J; bases not matched to a gene: 6. The germline gives CDR1 SGHTA, CDR2 FQGNSA. The CDR3 here is CASSLVGSGMYEQYF. The DNA for the CDR3 is TGTGCCAGCAGCTTAGTCGGTAGCGGGATGTACGAGCAGTACTTC.

V usage is TRBV19 and J usage is TRBJ2-7; D ambiguous. Germline V gene sequence: CDR1 LNHDA, CDR2 SQIVND (reference sequence). The V end was cut by 5 bases, the J end by 5 bases, with 16 bases between. This CDR3 comprises 14 residues. The CDR3 nucleotides are TGTGCCAGTAGTTCCCACACATACGGAGACGAGCAGTACTTC. Translating gives CASSSHTYGDEQYF.

The rearrangement joins TRBV3-1 (or the pseudogene TRBV3-2) to TRBJ2-3; D ambiguous. This CDR3 region has 14 residues. Germline CDR1 is LGHDT and CDR2 is YNNKEL (reference sequence). V dropped 1 base and J dropped 1 base, with 6 bases sitting between them. CDR3 protein: CASSQVFGTDTQYF. CDR3 DNA: TGTGCCAGCAGCCAAGTTTTCGGCACAGATACGCAGTATTTT.

The CDR3 DNA reads TGTGCCAGCAGACAGGGGGCGAAAGGCTACACCTTC. Translation: CASRQGAKGYTF. The rearrangement links TRBV27 to TRBJ1-2, with 9 bases aligning to TRBD1. The junction had 4 bases not matched to a gene; V was cut back by 6 bases and J by 8 bases. CDR1 and CDR2 from the germline V gene are MNHEY and SMNVEV (reference sequence). The CDR3 runs 12 residues.

This clone was observed a handful of times. This chain uses TRBV18 with TRBJ1-3; 9 positions match TRBD1. This CDR3 contains 14 residues. From germline, CDR1 is KGHSH and CDR2 LQKENI. Trimming at V came to 3 bases and at J to 9 bases, leaving 6 bases not matched to a gene. CDR3 loop: CASSPWTGETTIYF. The CDR3, as DNA: TGTGCCAGCTCACCGTGGACAGGGGAGACCACCATATATTTT.

This clone was recorded a few times. J is TRBJ1-4 and V is TRBV19; 7 positions match TRBD1. Germline-derived CDR1 and CDR2 are LNHDA and SQIVND (reference sequence). The CDR3 sequence is 14 residues long. The junction had 3 bases not matched to a gene; V was cut back by 5 bases and J by 3 bases. The CDR3, as DNA: TGTGCCAGTAGTCCCGGGACAGCTAATGAAAAACTGTTTTTT. It translates to CASSPGTANEKLFF.

The chain has TRBV6-4 and TRBJ2-1; the D gene is possibly TRBD2 (6 bases). V was clipped by 6 bases and J by 2 bases, with 14 bases between them. The CDR3 runs to 15 residues. The V gene's germline CDR1 is MRHNA and CDR2 SNTAGT. CDR3 in DNA: TGTGCCAGCAGCCTGGGCGGGACGGCCTACAATGAGCAGTTCTTC. This translates into CASSLGGTAYNEQFF.

The V and J genes are TRBV28 and TRBJ2-1; D gene uncertain. CDR3 length: 11 residues. Germline CDR1 is MDHEN and CDR2 is SYDVKM. The V gene lost 6 bases and the J gene lost 6 bases, with 6 bases spanning the gap. The chain's CDR3 is CASSLLNEQFF. Written as DNA, the CDR3 is TGTGCCAGCAGCCTCCTCAATGAGCAGTTCTTC.

By frequency in the sample, this clone is large. This chain links TRBV9 with TRBJ1-6; D is unclear. CDR1 and CDR2 from the germline V gene are SGDLS and YYNGEE. V was shortened by 3 bases and J by 0 bases, with 7 bases between the two germline ends. The CDR3 length is 15 residues. CDR3 protein: CASSAASSYNSPLHF. The DNA for the CDR3 is TGTGCCAGCAGCGCCGCTAGCTCCTATAATTCACCCCTCCACTTT.

By share, this clone ranks as medium-sized. The rearrangement links TRBV5-6 to TRBJ1-4; 11 bases agree with TRBD1. This CDR3 spans 15 amino acids. V trimming: 3 bases; J trimming: 7 bases; junction bases outside the gene matches: 5. The germline V gene encodes CDR1 SGHDT and CDR2 YYEEEE. The CDR3 DNA reads TGTGCCAGCAGCTGGACAGGGGGCAACGGTGAAAAACTGTTTTTT. Its protein is CASSWTGGNGEKLFF.